This passage covers 32 T cell receptor beta chains from one sample sequenced in a study of early T cells in non-severe SARS-CoV-2 infection. TCRdb passed the 5' RACE reads through MiXCR, listing each CDR3 protein once. The sample contains more than 25,000 distinct CDR3 sequences, around 3% of which appear only once. The sequenced material came from whole blood. These receptors all stem from an adult who was a healthcare worker with PCR-confirmed SARS-CoV-2 infection or an uninfected control (not recorded which).

This clonotype came up many times. V and J are TRBV20-1 and TRBJ1-3; 8 nucleotides match TRBD1. The CDR3 loop spans 15 amino acids. The germline V gene encodes CDR1 DFQATT and CDR2 SNEGSKA (reference sequence). V lost 2 bases to trimming and J lost 4 bases; unmatched junction nucleotides: 7. CDR3: CSARNQGARGNTIYF. The CDR3 DNA follows: TGCAGTGCTAGAAATCAGGGGGCTCGCGGAAACACCATATATTTT.

This clonotype was counted at least ten times. The chain employs TRBV20-1 and TRBJ1-1; 8 bases align to TRBD1. V gave up 3 bases and J gave up 5 bases; unmatched junction bases: 5. The CDR3 is made up of 13 amino acids. Germline lookup yields CDR1 DFQATT and CDR2 SNEGSKA (reference sequence). CDR3: CSARGGTGTEAFF. As DNA, the CDR3 is TGCAGTGCTAGGGGCGGGACAGGTACTGAAGCTTTCTTT.

This clonotype was detected many times. The chain uses TRBV2 and TRBJ1-6, with TRBD1 matching over 10 bases. This CDR3 is built from 14 residues. J lost 11 bases, V lost 7 bases, and 8 bases had no gene match. Germline assignment: CDR1 SNHLY and CDR2 FYNNEI. The CDR3 DNA follows: TGTGCCAGCACCCGGGACAGGGGAATAACACCCCTCCACTTT. Translated, it gives CASTRDRGITPLHF.

This clonotype has ten or more counts. The V and J genes are TRBV7-9 and TRBJ2-7, with D uncertain. The length of the CDR3 is 12 residues. Between the trimmed V and J ends, which lost 5 bases and 9 bases, there was a span of 14 bases. CDR1 SEHNR and CDR2 FQNEAQ come from the germline V gene (reference sequence). CDR3 DNA sequence: TGTGCCAGCAGCGGAACCGGGTCGGTGCAGTACGTC. It translates to CASSGTGSVQYV.

This clonotype was observed at least ten times. This chain links TRBV3-1 with TRBJ2-1; the D is unclear. Looked up from germline, CDR1 is LGHDT and CDR2 is YNNKEL (reference sequence). The CDR3 runs to 15 residues. V was pared by 4 bases and J by 2 bases, with 12 bases between. This CDR3 is CASSPTRAAYNEQFF. In nucleotides, the CDR3 is TGTGCCAGCAGCCCTACAAGGGCCGCCTACAATGAGCAGTTCTTC.

The table lists this clonotype with many counts. This sequence joins TRBV2 and TRBJ2-1; D gene ambiguous. Trimming left V 4 bases short and J 6 bases short, with 16 bases between. This CDR3 contains 15 residues. Germline assignment: CDR1 SNHLY and CDR2 FYNNEI. The CDR3 spells CASSGGEWSGNEQFF. The CDR3, as DNA: TGTGCCAGCAGTGGTGGTGAGTGGTCAGGCAATGAGCAGTTCTTC. Variable domain in full (rest from reference TRBV2 and TRBJ2-1): EPEVTQTPSHQVTQMGQEVILRCVPISNHLYFYWYRQILGQKVEFLVSFYNNEISEKSEIFDDQFSVERPDGSNFTLKIRSTKLEDSAMYFCASSGGEWSGNEQFFGPGTRLTVL.

Ten or more counts support this clonotype. This chain joins TRBV7-3 and TRBJ2-1; D remains unclear. Germline CDR1 and CDR2: SGHTA and FQGTGA. V was trimmed by 5 bases and J by 3 bases, leaving 11 bases between them. The CDR3 runs 14 residues. CDR3: CASSPAGNYNEQFF. In nucleotides, the CDR3 is TGTGCCAGCAGCCCGGCCGGCAACTACAATGAGCAGTTCTTC.

This clonotype was recorded at least ten times. This chain joins TRBV27 and TRBJ2-4, with 8 bases fitting TRBD1. The CDR3 covers 13 residues. CDR1 and CDR2 from the germline V gene are MNHEY and SMNVEV (reference sequence). V lost 6 bases to trimming and J lost 9 bases; unmatched junction nucleotides: 7. In nucleotides, the CDR3 is TGTGCCAGCAGCCCTGGACAGGGACTCATTCAGTACTTC. Its protein product is CASSPGQGLIQYF.

The sample holds many counts of this clonotype. The chain recombines TRBV7-7 with TRBJ2-3; D gene unclear. With 0 bases removed from V and 4 bases from J, the gap between germline ends came to 5 bases. CDR1 is SSHAT and CDR2 is FNYEAQ in the germline V gene (reference sequence). The CDR3 length is 13 residues. The CDR3 sequence: CASSLALSDTQYF. The CDR3 nucleotides are TGTGCCAGCAGCTTAGCGTTGTCAGATACGCAGTATTTT. The variable domain in full, completed from reference TRBV7-7 and TRBJ2-3, reads GAGVSQSPRYKVTKRGQDVTLRCDPISSHATLYWYQQALGQGPEFLTYFNYEAQPDKSGLPSDRFSAERPEGSISTLTIQRTEQRDSAMYRCASSLALSDTQYFGPGTRLTVL.

This clonotype came up many times. The chain joins TRBV7-7 to TRBJ2-3; 11 bases line up with TRBD2. The trim removed 6 bases at V and 2 bases at J, leaving 4 bases unmatched. Germline loops: CDR1 SSHAT, CDR2 FNYEAQ (reference sequence). CDR3 length: 15 residues. The CDR3 DNA is TGTGCCAGCAGTCTTAGCGGGGGGGACACAGATACGCAGTATTTT. Residues: CASSLSGGDTDTQYF.

This clonotype was found many times. The V and J genes are TRBV6-1 and TRBJ1-2; no clear D gene. The CDR3 consists of 14 residues. The V end was cut by 1 base, the J end by 2 bases, with 8 bases between. Germline V gene sequence: CDR1 MNHNS, CDR2 SASEGT. The CDR3 reads CASSEVWTNYGYTF. CDR3 DNA: TGTGCCAGCAGTGAAGTTTGGACCAACTATGGCTACACCTTC.

This chain uses TRBV12-3 or TRBV12-4 with TRBJ1-2, with D possibly matching TRBD1 (5 bases). This CDR3 region has 13 residues. Trimming stripped 4 bases from V and 3 bases from J, with 9 bases between. The CDR3 DNA reads TGTGCCAGCAGTTCTGGGGCGGACTATGGCTACACCTTC. This sequence encodes CASSSGADYGYTF.

In its sample, this clonotype is medium-sized. V is TRBV6-2 or TRBV6-3 and J is TRBJ1-6; no definite D call. Trimming took 2 bases from V and 9 from J, leaving 11 bases between them. There are 14 residues in the CDR3. CDR1 is MNHEY and CDR2 is SVGEGT in the germline V gene. DNA for the CDR3: TGTGCCAGCAGTTACGACGGAAGGCGTTCACCCCTCCACTTT. This codes for CASSYDGRRSPLHF.

The table lists this clonotype with many counts. The J gene is TRBJ1-2, the V gene TRBV5-1, with 8 bases lining up with TRBD1. The CDR3 has 13 amino acids. V dropped 3 bases and J dropped 8; count of bases not matched to a gene: 6. Germline V gene sequence: CDR1 SGHRS, CDR2 YFSETQ. The CDR3 is CASSWQGAKGYTF. CDR3 DNA: TGCGCCAGCAGCTGGCAGGGGGCAAAAGGCTACACCTTC.

This clonotype came up many times. The CDR3: CASSSRVGGTVEQFF. The CDR3, as DNA: TGTGCCAGCAGCTCCCGGGTAGGGGGGACGGTTGAGCAGTTCTTC. The V call is TRBV7-8, the J call TRBJ2-1; D may be TRBD1 or TRBD2 (6 bases each). The CDR3 has 15 amino acids. Germline-derived CDR1 and CDR2 are SGHVS and FQNEAQ. Trimming cost V 4 bases and J 9 bases, with 19 bases left between them.

This chain joins TRBV7-9 and TRBJ1-5; TRBD1 is a possible D gene (6 bases). Trimming removed 4 bases at V and 2 bases at J, with 15 bases between. The length of the CDR3 is 16 residues. Germline CDR1 is SEHNR and CDR2 is FQNEAQ (reference sequence). CDR3 protein: CASSSVRGGRNQPQHF. The CDR3 bases are TGTGCCAGCAGCTCCGTCCGCGGGGGGCGCAATCAGCCCCAGCATTTT.

This clonotype has more than one count but fewer than ten. The chain carries TRBV5-4 and TRBJ1-6, with D uncertain. The CDR3 length is 13 residues. V lost 2 bases and J 7 bases, leaving 7 bases between the germline ends. Germline V gene sequence: CDR1 SGHNT, CDR2 YYREEE (reference sequence). Written as DNA, the CDR3 is TGTGCCAGCAGCTTACTTGACAATTCACCCCTCCACTTT. Its translation: CASSLLDNSPLHF. Full variable domain (missing parts from reference TRBV5-4 and TRBJ1-6): ETGVTQSPTHLIKTRGQQVTLRCSSQSGHNTVSWYQQALGQGPQFIFQYYREEENGRGNFPPRFSGLQFPNYSSELNVNALELDDSALYLCASSLLDNSPLHFGNGTRLTVT.

This clonotype was detected many times. The chain recombines TRBV4-2 with TRBJ1-4, with D possibly being TRBD1 (6 bases). CDR3 length: 16 residues. Between the trimmed V and J ends, which lost 0 bases and 4 bases, there was a span of 12 bases. Germline assignment: CDR1 LGHNA and CDR2 YNFKEQ. The CDR3 nucleotides are TGTGCCAGCAGCCAAGAAAAGACAGGTGTTAATGAAAAACTGTTTTTT. Translation: CASSQEKTGVNEKLFF.

This clonotype has just a few counts. The CDR3 DNA follows: TGCGCCAGCAGCTTGGCTCCCAAAAACATTCAGTACTTC. Encoded protein: CASSLAPKNIQYF. The J gene is TRBJ2-4, the V gene TRBV5-1, with D uncertain. The CDR3 is 13 residues long. Germline V CDR1 and CDR2: SGHRS, YFSETQ. With 0 bases removed from V and 2 bases from J, the gap between germline ends came to 3 bases.

Ten or more counts support this clonotype. The genes are TRBV2 and TRBJ2-5, with 11 bases lining up with TRBD1. The V segment lost 7 bases and the J segment 5 bases; nucleotides outside the gene matches: 9. The CDR3 covers 15 residues. CDR1 is SNHLY and CDR2 is FYNNEI in the germline V gene. The CDR3 loop reads CASTGQGAPGETQYF. Here the CDR3 DNA reads TGTGCCAGCACTGGACAGGGGGCGCCCGGGGAGACCCAGTACTTC.

The table lists this clonotype with many counts. This chain connects TRBV10-3 to TRBJ2-5; tentatively, D is TRBD1 (6 bases). The CDR3 contains 15 residues. V lost 7 bases and J 1 base, leaving 16 bases between the germline ends. Germline V CDR1 and CDR2: ENHRY, SYGVKD. This chain's CDR3 is CAITQGLLPQETQYF. CDR3 coding DNA: TGTGCCATCACCCAGGGGCTCCTCCCCCAAGAGACCCAGTACTTC.

This clonotype was seen ten or more times. The rearrangement uses TRBV19 and TRBJ1-6; D not resolved. The V and J ends lost 4 bases and 5 bases respectively, with 15 bases between them. The CDR3 has 16 residues. Per the germline V gene, CDR1 is LNHDA and CDR2 is SQIVND (reference sequence). As DNA, the CDR3 is TGTGCCAGTAGTACCAATCTCCTGGGAGATAATTCACCCCTCCACTTT. Translation gives CASSTNLLGDNSPLHF.

There are many counts of this clonotype. The V gene is TRBV6-5, the J gene TRBJ2-7; a possible D gene is TRBD2 (5 bases). Germline V gene lookup returns CDR1 MNHEY and CDR2 SVGAGI. With 9 bases removed from V and 1 base from J, the gap between germline ends came to 16 bases. CDR3 length: 14 residues. CDR3 in amino acids: CARVGSRVSYEQYV. In nucleotides, the CDR3 is TGTGCCAGAGTGGGATCGCGGGTGTCCTACGAGCAGTACGTC.

This clonotype was recorded many times. The chain has TRBV5-6 and TRBJ1-2; D not certain. The CDR3 is 12 residues long. V gave up 0 bases and J gave up 7 bases, with 7 bases separating them. Germline loops: CDR1 SGHDT, CDR2 YYEEEE. The DNA of the CDR3 is TGTGCCAGCAGCTTGGCCGATTTTGGCTACACCTTC. This codes for CASSLADFGYTF.

The genes are TRBV14 and TRBJ2-5, with D maybe TRBD1 (5 bases). CDR3 size: 14 residues. The germline V gene encodes CDR1 SGHDN and CDR2 FVKESK. Trimming pared 4 bases from V and 4 bases from J, leaving 13 bases between. CDR3 DNA: TGTGCCAGCAGCCGGAAAGGGGAACTAGAGACCCAGTACTTC. Protein product: CASSRKGELETQYF.

Many counts were recorded for this clonotype. The rearrangement uses TRBV11-3 and TRBJ2-7; no firm D call. Looked up from germline, CDR1 is SGHNT and CDR2 is YENEEA. Trimming shortened V by 5 bases and J by 0 bases, and 11 bases separated the two germline ends. CDR3 length: 14 amino acids. The CDR3 DNA reads TGTGCCAGCAGCCCCCCCCAGCCCTCCTACGAGCAGTACGTC. Translation gives CASSPPQPSYEQYV.

Ten or more counts support this clonotype. The chain carries TRBV7-2 and TRBJ1-4; 7 bases map to TRBD1. V was pared by 2 bases and J by 7 bases, with 16 bases of the junction left unmatched. CDR3 length: 18 residues. Looked up from germline, CDR1 is SGHTA and CDR2 is FQGNSA. This chain's CDR3 is CASSLSARGGVLGEKLFF. In DNA form, the CDR3 reads TGTGCCAGCAGCTTATCGGCCAGGGGGGGCGTGTTAGGTGAAAAACTGTTTTTT. Filled out from reference TRBV7-2 and TRBJ1-4, the complete variable domain reads GAGVSQSPSNKVTEKGKDVELRCDPISGHTALYWYRQSLGQGLEFLIYFQGNSAPDKSGLPSDRFSAERTGGSVSTLTIQRTQQEDSAVYLCASSLSARGGVLGEKLFFGSGTQLSVL.

This clonotype came up many times. V and J are TRBV12-5 and TRBJ1-1, with 7 bases matching TRBD1. V trimming: 7 bases; J trimming: 5 bases; junction bases outside the gene matches: 7. CDR3 length: 13 amino acids. From germline, CDR1 is LGHNT and CDR2 FRNRAP. The chain's CDR3 is CASARDRETEAFF. The CDR3 DNA reads as TGTGCTAGTGCTCGGGACAGAGAAACTGAAGCTTTCTTT.

This clonotype has ten or more counts. The chain has TRBV5-6 and TRBJ1-5; 8 bases line up with TRBD1. The J segment lost 5 bases and the V segment lost 1 base, leaving 2 bases of the junction unmatched. CDR1 and CDR2 (germline): SGHDT, YYEEEE. The CDR3 is 14 amino acids. DNA for the CDR3: TGTGCCAGCAGCTTGCTGACAGGGGATCAGCCCCAGCATTTT. This sequence encodes CASSLLTGDQPQHF.

This clonotype was picked up many times. This chain uses TRBV11-2 with TRBJ2-7; no definite D call. Germline loops: CDR1 SGHAT, CDR2 FQNNGV. This CDR3 has 14 amino acids. V was pared by 5 bases and J by 2 bases, with 13 bases between. Here the CDR3 reads CASSPTDGTYEQYV. For the CDR3, the DNA is TGTGCCAGCAGCCCCACGGACGGTACCTACGAGCAGTACGTC.

This clonotype showed up many times. The chain joins TRBV19 to TRBJ1-1; the D gene is possibly TRBD1 (5 bases). This CDR3 is built from 12 residues. The V end was cut by 1 base, the J end by 11 bases, with 11 bases between. Germline V gives CDR1 LNHDA, CDR2 SQIVND (reference sequence). The CDR3: CASSIGDSTAFF. CDR3 DNA: TGTGCCAGTAGTATAGGGGACTCTACTGCTTTCTTT.

This clonotype was observed a handful of times. V is TRBV7-2 and J is TRBJ2-1, with no clear D. Germline V gives CDR1 SGHTA, CDR2 FQGNSA. The ends were cut back, 5 bases at V and 6 bases at J, with 5 bases in the middle. The CDR3 sequence is 11 residues long. CDR3 region: CASSPVNEQFF. The DNA for the CDR3 is TGTGCCAGCAGCCCCGTCAATGAGCAGTTCTTC.